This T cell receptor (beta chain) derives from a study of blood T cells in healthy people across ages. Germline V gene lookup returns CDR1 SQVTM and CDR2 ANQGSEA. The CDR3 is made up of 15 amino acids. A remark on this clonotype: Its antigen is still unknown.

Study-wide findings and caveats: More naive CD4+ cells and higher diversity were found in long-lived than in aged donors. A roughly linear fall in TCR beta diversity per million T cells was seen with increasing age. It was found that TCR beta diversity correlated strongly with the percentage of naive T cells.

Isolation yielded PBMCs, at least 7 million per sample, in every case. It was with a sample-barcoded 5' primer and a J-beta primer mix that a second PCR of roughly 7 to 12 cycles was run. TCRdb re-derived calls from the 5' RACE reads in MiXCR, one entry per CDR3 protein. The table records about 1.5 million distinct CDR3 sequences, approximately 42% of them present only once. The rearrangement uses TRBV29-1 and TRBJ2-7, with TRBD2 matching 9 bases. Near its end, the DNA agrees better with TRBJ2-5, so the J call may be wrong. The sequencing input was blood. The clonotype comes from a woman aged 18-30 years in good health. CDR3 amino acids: CSVEAGSGRGETQYF. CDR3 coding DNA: TGCAGCGTTGAGGCTGGTAGCGGGAGAGGGGAGACCCAGTACTTC.